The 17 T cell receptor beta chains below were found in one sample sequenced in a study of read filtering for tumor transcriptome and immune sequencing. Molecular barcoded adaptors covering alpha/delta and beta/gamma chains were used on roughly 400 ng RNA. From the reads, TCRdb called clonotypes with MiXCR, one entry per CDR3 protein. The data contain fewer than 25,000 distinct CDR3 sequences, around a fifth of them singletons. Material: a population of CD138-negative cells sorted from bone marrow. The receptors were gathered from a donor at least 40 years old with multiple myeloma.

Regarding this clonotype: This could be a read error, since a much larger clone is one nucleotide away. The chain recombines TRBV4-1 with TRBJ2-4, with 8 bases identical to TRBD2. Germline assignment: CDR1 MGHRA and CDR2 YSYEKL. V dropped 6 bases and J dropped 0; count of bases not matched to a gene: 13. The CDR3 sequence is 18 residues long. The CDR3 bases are TGCGCCAGCAGTCCGGGGGGGTTTAGGGGAGCAGCCAAAAACATTCAGTACTTC. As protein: CASSPGGFRGAAKNIQYF.

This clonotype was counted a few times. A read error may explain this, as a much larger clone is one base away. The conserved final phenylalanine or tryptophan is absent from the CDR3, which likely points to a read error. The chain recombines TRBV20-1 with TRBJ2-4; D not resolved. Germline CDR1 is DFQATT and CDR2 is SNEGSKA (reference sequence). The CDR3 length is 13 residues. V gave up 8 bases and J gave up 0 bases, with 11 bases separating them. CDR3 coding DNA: TGCAGTCCGAACTTAGTAGCCAAAAACATTCAGTACTCC. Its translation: CSPNLVAKNIQYS.

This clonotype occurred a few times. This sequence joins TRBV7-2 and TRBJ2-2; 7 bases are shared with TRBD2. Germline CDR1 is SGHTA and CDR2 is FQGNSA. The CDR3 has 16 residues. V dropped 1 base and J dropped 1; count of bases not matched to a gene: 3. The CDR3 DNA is TGTGCCAGCAGCTTAGTTCGCGGGGGGAACACCGGGGAGCTGTTTTTT. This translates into CASSLVRGGNTGELFF.

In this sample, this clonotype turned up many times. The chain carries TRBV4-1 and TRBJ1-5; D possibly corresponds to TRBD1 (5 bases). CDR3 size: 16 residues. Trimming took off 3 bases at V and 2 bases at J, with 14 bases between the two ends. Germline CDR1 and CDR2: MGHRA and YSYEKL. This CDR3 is CASSQKGEGGNQPQHF. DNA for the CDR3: TGCGCCAGCAGCCAGAAAGGGGAAGGGGGCAATCAGCCCCAGCATTTT.

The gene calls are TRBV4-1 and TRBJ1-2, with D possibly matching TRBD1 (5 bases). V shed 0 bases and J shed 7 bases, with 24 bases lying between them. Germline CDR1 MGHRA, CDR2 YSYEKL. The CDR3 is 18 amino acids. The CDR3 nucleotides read TGCGCCAGCAGCCAAGATTCGGGACTAGGCGCAGGGTGGGGTGGCTACACCTTC. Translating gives CASSQDSGLGAGWGGYTF.

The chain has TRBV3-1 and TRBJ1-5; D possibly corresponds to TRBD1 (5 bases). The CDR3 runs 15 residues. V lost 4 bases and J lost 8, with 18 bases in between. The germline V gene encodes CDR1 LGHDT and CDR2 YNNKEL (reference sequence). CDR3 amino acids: CASSPTGEGIKPQHF. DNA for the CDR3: TGTGCCAGCAGCCCGACCGGGGAGGGGATCAAGCCCCAGCATTTT.

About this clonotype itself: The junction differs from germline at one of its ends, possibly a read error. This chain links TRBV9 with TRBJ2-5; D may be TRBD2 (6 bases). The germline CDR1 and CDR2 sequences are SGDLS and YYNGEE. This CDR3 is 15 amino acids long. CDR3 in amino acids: CASSLLTGGGETQHF. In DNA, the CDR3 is TGTGCCAGCAGCTTACTGACTGGGGGAGGAGAGACCCAGCACTTC.

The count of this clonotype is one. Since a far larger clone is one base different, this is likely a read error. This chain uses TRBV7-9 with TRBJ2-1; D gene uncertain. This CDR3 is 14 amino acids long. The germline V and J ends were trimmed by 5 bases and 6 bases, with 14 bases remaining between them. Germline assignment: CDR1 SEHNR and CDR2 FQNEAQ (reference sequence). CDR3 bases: TGTGCCAGCAGCGGGCCAGGCGGCTTCAATGAGCAGTTCTTC. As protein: CASSGPGGFNEQFF.

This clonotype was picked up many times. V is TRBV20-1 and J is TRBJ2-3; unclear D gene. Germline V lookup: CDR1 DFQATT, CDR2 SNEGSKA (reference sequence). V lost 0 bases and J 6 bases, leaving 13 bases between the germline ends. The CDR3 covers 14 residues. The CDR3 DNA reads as TGCAGTGCTAGAGATTTAAAGAGCTCCGATACGCAGTATTTT. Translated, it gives CSARDLKSSDTQYF.

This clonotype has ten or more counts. Here the CDR3 DNA reads TGTGCCAGCAGAGCGGCCGTGTACGGGCTCAGGGGTCGCAATCAGCCCCAGCATTTT. As protein: CASRAAVYGLRGRNQPQHF. V gene TRBV2 combines with J gene TRBJ1-5; possible D gene TRBD1, 6 bases. This CDR3 is 19 amino acids long. Germline loops: CDR1 SNHLY, CDR2 FYNNEI. V shed 6 bases and J shed 2 bases, with 26 bases lying between them.

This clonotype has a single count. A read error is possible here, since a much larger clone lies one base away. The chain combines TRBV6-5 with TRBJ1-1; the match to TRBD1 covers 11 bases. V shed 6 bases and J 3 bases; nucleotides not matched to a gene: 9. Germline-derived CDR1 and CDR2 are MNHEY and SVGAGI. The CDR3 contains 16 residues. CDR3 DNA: TGTGCCAGCAGACGCAACACGGGACAGGGGGACACTGAAGCTTTCTTT. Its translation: CASRRNTGQGDTEAFF.

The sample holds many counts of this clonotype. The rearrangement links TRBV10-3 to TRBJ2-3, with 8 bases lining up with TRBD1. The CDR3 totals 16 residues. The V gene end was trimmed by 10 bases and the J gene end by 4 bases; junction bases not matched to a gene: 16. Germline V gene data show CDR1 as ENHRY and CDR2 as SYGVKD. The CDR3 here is CASRGTRTGSPDTQYF. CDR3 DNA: TGTGCCAGCAGGGGCACTCGGACAGGGTCCCCAGATACGCAGTATTTT.

The CDR3 reads CASSITTGGPNTGELFF. CDR3 DNA sequence: TGTGCCAGTAGTATCACTACAGGGGGCCCGAACACCGGGGAGCTGTTTTTT. The chain couples TRBV19 to TRBJ2-2; TRBD1 matches at 9 bases. The CDR3 is 17 residues long. Germline trimming cut 3 bases from V and 0 bases from J; bases unmatched to any gene: 5. Germline loops: CDR1 LNHDA, CDR2 SQIVND (reference sequence).

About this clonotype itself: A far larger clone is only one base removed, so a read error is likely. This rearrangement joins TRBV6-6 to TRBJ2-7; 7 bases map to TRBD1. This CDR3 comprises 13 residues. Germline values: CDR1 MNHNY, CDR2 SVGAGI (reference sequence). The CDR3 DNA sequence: TGTACCAGCAGTTACTCGACAGGGTACGAGCAGTACTTC. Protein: CTSSYSTGYEQYF.

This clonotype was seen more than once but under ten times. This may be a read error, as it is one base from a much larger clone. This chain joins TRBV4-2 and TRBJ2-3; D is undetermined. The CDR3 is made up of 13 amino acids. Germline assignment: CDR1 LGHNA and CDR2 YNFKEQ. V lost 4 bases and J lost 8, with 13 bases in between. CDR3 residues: CASSPRPLGTQYF. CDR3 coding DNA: TGTGCCAGCAGCCCTCGGCCTTTAGGTACGCAGTATTTT.

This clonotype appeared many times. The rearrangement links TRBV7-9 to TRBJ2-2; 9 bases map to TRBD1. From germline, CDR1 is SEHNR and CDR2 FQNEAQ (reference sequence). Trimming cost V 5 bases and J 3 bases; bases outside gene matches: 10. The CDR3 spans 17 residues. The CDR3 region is CASSRSVRQGDTGELFF. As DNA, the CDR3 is TGTGCCAGCAGCCGGTCCGTGAGACAGGGGGACACCGGGGAGCTGTTTTTT.

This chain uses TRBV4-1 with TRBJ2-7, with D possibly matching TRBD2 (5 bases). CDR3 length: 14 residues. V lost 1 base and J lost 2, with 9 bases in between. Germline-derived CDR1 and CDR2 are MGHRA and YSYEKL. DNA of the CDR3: TGCGCCAGCAGCCAAGGACGGGGAGCCTACGAGCAGTACTTC. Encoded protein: CASSQGRGAYEQYF.